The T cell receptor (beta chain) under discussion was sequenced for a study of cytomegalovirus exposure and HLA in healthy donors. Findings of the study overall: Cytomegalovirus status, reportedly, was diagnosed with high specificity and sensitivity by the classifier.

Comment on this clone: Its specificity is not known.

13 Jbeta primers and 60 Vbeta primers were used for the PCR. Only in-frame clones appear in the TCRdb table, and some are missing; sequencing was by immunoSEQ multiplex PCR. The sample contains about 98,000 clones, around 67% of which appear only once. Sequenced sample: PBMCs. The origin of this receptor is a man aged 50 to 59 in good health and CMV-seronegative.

CDR3 region: CASSPGQAYNEQFF. The CDR3 nucleotides are TGCGCCAGCAGCCCGGGACAGGCCTACAATGAGCAGTTCTTC. The J gene is TRBJ2-1, the V gene TRBV5-1, with TRBD1 matching over 8 bases. V lost 4 bases and J lost 2; bases outside the gene matches: 2. The germline CDR1 and CDR2 sequences are SGHRS and YFSETQ. CDR3 size: 14 residues.